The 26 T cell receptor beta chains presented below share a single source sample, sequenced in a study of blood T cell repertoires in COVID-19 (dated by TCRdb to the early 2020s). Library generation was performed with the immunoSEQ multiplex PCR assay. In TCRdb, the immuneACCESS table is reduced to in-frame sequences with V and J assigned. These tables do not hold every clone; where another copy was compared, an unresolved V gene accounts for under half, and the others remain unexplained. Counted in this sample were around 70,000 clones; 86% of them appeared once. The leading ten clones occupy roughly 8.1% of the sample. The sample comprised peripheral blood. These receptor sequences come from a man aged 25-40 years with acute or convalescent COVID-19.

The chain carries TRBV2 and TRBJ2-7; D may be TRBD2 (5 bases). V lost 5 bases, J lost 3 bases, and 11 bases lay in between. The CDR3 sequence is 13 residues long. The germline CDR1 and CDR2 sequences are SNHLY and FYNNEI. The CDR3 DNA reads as TGTGCCAGCAGTCCCCCGGGGAACTACGAGCAGTACTTC. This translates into CASSPPGNYEQYF.

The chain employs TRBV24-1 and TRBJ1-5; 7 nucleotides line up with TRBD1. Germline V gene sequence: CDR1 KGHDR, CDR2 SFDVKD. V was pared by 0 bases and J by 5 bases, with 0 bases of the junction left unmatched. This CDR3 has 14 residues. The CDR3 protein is CATSDLDRDQPQHF. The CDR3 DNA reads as TGTGCCACCAGTGATTTGGACAGGGATCAGCCCCAGCATTTT.

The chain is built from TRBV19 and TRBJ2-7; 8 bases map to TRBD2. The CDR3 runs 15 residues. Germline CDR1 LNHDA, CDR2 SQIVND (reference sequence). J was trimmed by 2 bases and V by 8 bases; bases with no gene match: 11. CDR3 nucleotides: TGTGCCAGTGGGCCCGGGGGACTAGGGGCCTACGAGCAGTACTTC. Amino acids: CASGPGGLGAYEQYF.

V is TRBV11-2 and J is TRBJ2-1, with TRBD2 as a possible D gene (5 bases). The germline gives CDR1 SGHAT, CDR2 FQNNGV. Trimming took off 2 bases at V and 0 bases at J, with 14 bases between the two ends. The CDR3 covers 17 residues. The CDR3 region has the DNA TGTGCCAGCAGCTTATCTCGGACTTATAGCTCCTACAATGAGCAGTTCTTC. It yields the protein CASSLSRTYSSYNEQFF.

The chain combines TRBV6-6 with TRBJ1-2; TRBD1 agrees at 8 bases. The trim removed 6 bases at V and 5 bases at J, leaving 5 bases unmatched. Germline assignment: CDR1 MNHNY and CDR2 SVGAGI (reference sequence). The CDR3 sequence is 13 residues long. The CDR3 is CASSRGTGYGYTF. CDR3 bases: TGTGCCAGCAGCCGAGGGACAGGTTATGGCTACACCTTC.

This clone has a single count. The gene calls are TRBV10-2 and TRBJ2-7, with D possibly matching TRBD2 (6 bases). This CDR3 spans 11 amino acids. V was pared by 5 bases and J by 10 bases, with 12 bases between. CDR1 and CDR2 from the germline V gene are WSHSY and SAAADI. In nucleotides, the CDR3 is TGCGCCAGCAGTAACCTAGCGCTACAGTACTTC. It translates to CASSNLALQYF.

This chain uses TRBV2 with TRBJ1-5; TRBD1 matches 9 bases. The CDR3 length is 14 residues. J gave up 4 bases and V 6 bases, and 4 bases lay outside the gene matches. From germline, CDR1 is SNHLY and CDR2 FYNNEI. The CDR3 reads CASRGGTGNQPQHF. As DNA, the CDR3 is TGTGCCAGCAGGGGGGGGACAGGGAATCAGCCCCAGCATTTT.

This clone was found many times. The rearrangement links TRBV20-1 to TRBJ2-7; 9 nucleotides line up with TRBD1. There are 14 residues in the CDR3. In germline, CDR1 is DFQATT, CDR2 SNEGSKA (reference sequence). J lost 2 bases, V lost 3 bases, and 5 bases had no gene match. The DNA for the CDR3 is TGCAGTGCTAGTTTCGGACAGGGGACCTACGAGCAGTACTTC. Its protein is CSASFGQGTYEQYF.

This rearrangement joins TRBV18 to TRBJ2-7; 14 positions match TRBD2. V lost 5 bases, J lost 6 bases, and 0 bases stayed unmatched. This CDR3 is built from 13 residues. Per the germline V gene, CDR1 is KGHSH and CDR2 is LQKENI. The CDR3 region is CASSGTSGSEQYF. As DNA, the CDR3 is TGTGCCAGCTCAGGGACTAGCGGGAGCGAGCAGTACTTC.

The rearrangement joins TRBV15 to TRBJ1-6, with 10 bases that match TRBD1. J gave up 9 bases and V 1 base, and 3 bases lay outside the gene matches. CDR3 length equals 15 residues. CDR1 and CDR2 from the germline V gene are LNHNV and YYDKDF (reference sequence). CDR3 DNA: TGTGCCACCAGCAGAGTTAGGACAGGGGGTTCACCCCTCCACTTT. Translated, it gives CATSRVRTGGSPLHF.

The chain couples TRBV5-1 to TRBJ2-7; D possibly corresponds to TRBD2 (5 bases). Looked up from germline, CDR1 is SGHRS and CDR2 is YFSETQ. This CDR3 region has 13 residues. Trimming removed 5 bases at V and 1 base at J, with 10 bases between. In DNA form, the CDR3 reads TGCGCCAGCAGAGGGAGCGTTTCCTACGAGCAGTACTTC. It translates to CASRGSVSYEQYF.

The CDR3 region has the DNA TGCGCCAGCGGAAATTCCGGGACAGGAGGGGACAATGAGCAGTTCTTC. The encoded protein is CASGNSGTGGDNEQFF. V and J are TRBV5-1 and TRBJ2-1; 8 bases are a match to TRBD1. J was trimmed by 5 bases and V by 7 bases; bases with no gene match: 14. The CDR3 is 16 residues long. The V gene's germline CDR1 is SGHRS and CDR2 YFSETQ.

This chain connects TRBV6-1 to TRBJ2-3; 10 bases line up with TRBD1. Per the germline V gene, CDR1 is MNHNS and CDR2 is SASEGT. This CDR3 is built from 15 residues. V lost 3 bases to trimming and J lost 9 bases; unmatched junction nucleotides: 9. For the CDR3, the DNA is TGTGCCAGCAGTGATAGGGACAGGGGATTCGTCACGCAGTATTTT. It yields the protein CASSDRDRGFVTQYF.

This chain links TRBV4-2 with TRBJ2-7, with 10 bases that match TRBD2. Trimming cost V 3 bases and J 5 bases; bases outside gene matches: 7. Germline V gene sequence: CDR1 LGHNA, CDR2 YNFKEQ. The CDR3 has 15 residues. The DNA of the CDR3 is TGTGCCAGCAGCCAGGAGCGGGAGGGCAACCACGAGCAGTACTTC. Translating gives CASSQEREGNHEQYF.

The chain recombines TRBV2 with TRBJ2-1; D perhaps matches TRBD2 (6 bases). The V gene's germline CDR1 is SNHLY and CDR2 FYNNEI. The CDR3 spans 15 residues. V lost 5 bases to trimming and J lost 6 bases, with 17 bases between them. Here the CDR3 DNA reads TGTGCCAGCAGTTTCCGAGGGCGCGGGGTCAATGAGCAGTTCTTC. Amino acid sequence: CASSFRGRGVNEQFF. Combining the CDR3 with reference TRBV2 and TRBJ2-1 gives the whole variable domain EPEVTQTPSHQVTQMGQEVILRCVPISNHLYFYWYRQILGQKVEFLVSFYNNEISEKSEIFDDQFSVERPDGSNFTLKIRSTKLEDSAMYFCASSFRGRGVNEQFFGPGTRLTVL.

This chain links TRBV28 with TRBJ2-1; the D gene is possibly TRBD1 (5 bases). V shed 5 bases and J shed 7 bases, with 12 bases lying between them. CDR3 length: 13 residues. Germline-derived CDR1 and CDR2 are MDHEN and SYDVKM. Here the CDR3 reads CASSPGLNNEQFF. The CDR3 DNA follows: TGTGCCAGCAGTCCAGGGCTGAATAATGAGCAGTTCTTC.

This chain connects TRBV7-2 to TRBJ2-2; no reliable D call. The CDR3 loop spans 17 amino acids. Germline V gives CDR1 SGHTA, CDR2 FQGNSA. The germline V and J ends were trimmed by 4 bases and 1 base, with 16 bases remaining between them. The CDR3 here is CASSSLGWARNTGELFF. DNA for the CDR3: TGTGCCAGCAGCTCCCTTGGGTGGGCCAGGAACACCGGGGAGCTGTTTTTT.

The CDR3 sequence is CASSYEAGLAKNIQYF. In nucleotides, the CDR3 is TGTGCCAGCAGTTACGAGGCGGGGCTAGCCAAAAACATTCAGTACTTC. J is TRBJ2-4 and V is TRBV6-5; TRBD2 is a possible D gene (6 bases). Germline V gene sequence: CDR1 MNHEY, CDR2 SVGAGI. The CDR3 runs 16 residues. The V gene lost 2 bases and the J gene lost 0 bases, with 11 bases spanning the gap.

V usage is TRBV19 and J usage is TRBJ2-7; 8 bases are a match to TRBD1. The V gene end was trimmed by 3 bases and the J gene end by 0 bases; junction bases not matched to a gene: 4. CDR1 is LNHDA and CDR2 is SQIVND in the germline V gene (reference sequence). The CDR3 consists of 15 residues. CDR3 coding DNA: TGTGCCAGTAGTATTGGTCAGGGGGCCTCCTACGAGCAGTACTTC. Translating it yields CASSIGQGASYEQYF.

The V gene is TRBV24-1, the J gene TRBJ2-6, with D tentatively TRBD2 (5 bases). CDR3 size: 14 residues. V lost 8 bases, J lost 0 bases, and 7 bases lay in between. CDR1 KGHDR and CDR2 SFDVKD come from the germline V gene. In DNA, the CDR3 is TGTGCCACCATGGGGAGCTCTGGGGCCAACGTCCTGACTTTC. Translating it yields CATMGSSGANVLTF.

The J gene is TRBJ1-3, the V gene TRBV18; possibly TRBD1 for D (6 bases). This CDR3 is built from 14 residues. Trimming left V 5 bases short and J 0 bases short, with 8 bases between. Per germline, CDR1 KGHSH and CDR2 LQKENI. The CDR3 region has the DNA TGTGCCAGCTCAATGGACAGCTCTGGAAACACCATATATTTT. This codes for CASSMDSSGNTIYF.

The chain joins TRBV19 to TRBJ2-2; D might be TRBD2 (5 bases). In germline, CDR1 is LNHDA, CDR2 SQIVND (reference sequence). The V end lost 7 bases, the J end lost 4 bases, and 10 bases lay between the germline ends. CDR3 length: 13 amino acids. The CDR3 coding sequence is TGTGCCAGTACCGTGCGGGTCACCGGGGAGCTGTTTTTT. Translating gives CASTVRVTGELFF.

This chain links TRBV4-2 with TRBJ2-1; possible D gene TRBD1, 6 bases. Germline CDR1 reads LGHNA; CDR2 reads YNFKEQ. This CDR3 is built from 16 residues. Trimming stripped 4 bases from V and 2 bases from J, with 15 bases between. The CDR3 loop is CASSPKTGIPYNEQFF. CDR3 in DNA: TGTGCCAGCAGCCCTAAAACAGGGATCCCCTACAATGAGCAGTTCTTC.

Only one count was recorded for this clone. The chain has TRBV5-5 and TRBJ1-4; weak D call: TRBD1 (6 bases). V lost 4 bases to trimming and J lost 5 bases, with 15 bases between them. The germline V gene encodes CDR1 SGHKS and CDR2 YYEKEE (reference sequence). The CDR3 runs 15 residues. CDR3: CASSTRRDTNEKLFF. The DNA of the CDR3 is TGTGCCAGCAGCACCCGAAGGGACACCAATGAAAAACTGTTTTTT.

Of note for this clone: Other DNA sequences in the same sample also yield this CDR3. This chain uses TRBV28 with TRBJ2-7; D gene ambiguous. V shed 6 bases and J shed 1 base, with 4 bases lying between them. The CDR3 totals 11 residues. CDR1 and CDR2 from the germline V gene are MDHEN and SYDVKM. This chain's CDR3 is CASSSSYEQYF. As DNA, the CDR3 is TGTGCCAGCAGCAGTTCCTACGAGCAGTACTTC.

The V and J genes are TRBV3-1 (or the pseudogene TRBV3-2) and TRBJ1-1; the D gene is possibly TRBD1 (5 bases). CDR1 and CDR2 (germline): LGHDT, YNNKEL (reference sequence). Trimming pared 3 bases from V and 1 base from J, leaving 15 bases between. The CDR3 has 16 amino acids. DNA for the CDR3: TGTGCCAGCAGCCACGAGGGGAGGGGTGGGAACACTGAAGCTTTCTTT. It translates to CASSHEGRGGNTEAFF.